Listed below are T cell receptor beta chains from one sample, sequenced in a study of blood T cells in healthy people across ages. From the 5' RACE reads, TCRdb called clonotypes with MiXCR, one entry per CDR3 protein. The table shows around 940,000 distinct CDR3 sequences, with 51% occurring only once. Sequencing was carried out using blood. The receptors were sampled from a woman aged 60-70 years in good health. The CDR3 runs from the conserved cysteine through the conserved F or W. D genes are given only for firm matches. Clone sizes are given selectively: once, few, many, or a class where the clone is expanded.

TRBV5-6,TRBJ1-1,once,.,CASSLIGQSMNTEAFF,TGTGCCAGCAGCTTGATCGGACAGTCCATGAACACTGAAGCTTTCTTT
TRBV4-1,TRBJ2-5,.,.,CASSLTGLSLETQYF,TGCGCCAGCAGCCTAACGGGACTTAGTTTAGAGACCCAGTACTTC
TRBV29-1,TRBJ2-1,once,TRBD1,CCGQGWGNEQFF,TGCTGCGGACAGGGGTGGGGTAATGAGCAGTTCTTC
TRBV30,TRBJ2-3,.,.,CAGSVKDTQYF,TGTGCCGGGAGTGTCAAAGATACGCAGTATTTT
TRBV15,TRBJ2-1,few,.,CATTQTRFSYNEQFF,TGTGCCACCACTCAGACGAGATTCTCCTACAATGAGCAGTTCTTC
TRBV30,TRBJ2-6,.,TRBD1,CAADRDSGANVLTF,TGTGCCGCGGACAGGGACTCTGGGGCCAACGTCCTGACTTTC
TRBV20-1,TRBJ2-7,.,.,CSALWTVSYEQYF,TGCAGTGCTCTTTGGACCGTCTCCTACGAGCAGTACTTC
TRBV7-2,TRBJ2-3,.,TRBD2,CASSLASSGLNTDTQYF,TGTGCCAGCAGCTTAGCGTCTAGCGGGCTTAACACAGATACGCAGTATTTT
TRBV12-3/TRBV12-4,TRBJ2-3,.,.,CASSLGGRTDVQYF,TGTGCCAGCAGTTTGGGCGGAAGGACAGATGTGCAGTATTTT
TRBV29-1,TRBJ2-1,.,TRBD2,CSVFLLAGVINEQFF,TGCAGCGTTTTTCTACTAGCGGGAGTTATCAATGAGCAGTTCTTC
TRBV11-2,TRBJ2-5,few,.,CASSQTRGQETQYF,TGTGCCAGCAGCCAAACCCGGGGGCAAGAGACCCAGTACTTC
TRBV12-3/TRBV12-4,TRBJ2-2,few,.,CASSPGQGRVPGELFF,TGTGCCAGCTCCCCTGGGCAGGGTCGCGTTCCCGGGGAGCTGTTTTTT
TRBV4-1,TRBJ1-4,few,TRBD1,CASSDRSTNEKLFF,TGCGCCAGCTCGGACAGGTCAACTAATGAAAAACTGTTTTTT
TRBV4-1,TRBJ2-1,.,TRBD2,CASSQETLAGVNEQFF,TGCGCCAGCAGCCAAGAGACCCTAGCGGGAGTGAATGAGCAGTTCTTC
TRBV25-1,TRBJ1-2,few,.,CASSEYLSGYTF,TGTGCCAGCAGTGAATATTTGAGTGGCTACACCTTC
TRBV6-1,TRBJ2-5,.,.,CATQRQQLGQLQETQYF,TGTGCCACACAGCGCCAGCAGTTGGGTCAGCTCCAAGAGACCCAGTACTTC
TRBV5-1,TRBJ2-1,.,.,CASSLDSGEGAQFF,TGCGCCAGCAGCTTGGATTCCGGCGAGGGAGCGCAGTTCTTC
TRBV6-6,TRBJ1-2,few,TRBD1,CTSGQGDSNGYTF,TGTACCTCCGGACAGGGTGATTCGAATGGCTACACCTTC
TRBV7-2,TRBJ2-7,.,.,CASSLGGGSTNEQYF,TGTGCCAGCAGCCTTGGGGGCGGGAGTACGAACGAGCAGTACTTC
TRBV7-2,TRBJ2-5,few,TRBD1,CASSLVGQGAKETQYF,TGTGCCAGCAGCTTGGTGGGACAGGGGGCAAAGGAGACCCAGTACTTC
TRBV12-3/TRBV12-4,TRBJ2-3,.,.,CASRGRGGTDTQYF,TGTGCCAGCAGAGGCAGAGGGGGCACAGATACGCAGTATTTT
TRBV9,TRBJ2-7,few,.,CASSGPGLNSYEQYF,TGTGCCAGCAGCGGGCCTGGCCTAAACTCCTACGAGCAGTACTTC
TRBV28,TRBJ1-4,.,.,CASSFKGLSTNEKLFF,TGTGCCAGCAGTTTCAAGGGGTTATCAACTAATGAAAAACTGTTTTTT
TRBV7-2,TRBJ1-2,.,TRBD1,CASSLATSLGQGRNYGYTF,TGTGCCAGCAGCTTAGCTACCTCGTTAGGACAGGGACGAAACTATGGCTACACCTTC
TRBV28,TRBJ2-5,.,.,CASSKGGAQETQYF,TGTGCCAGCAGTAAAGGGGGGGCGCAAGAGACCCAGTACTTC
TRBV27,TRBJ2-7,.,TRBD2,CASGLENAGSYEQYF,TGTGCCAGCGGACTAGAAAATGCGGGGTCCTACGAGCAGTACTTC
TRBV7-9,TRBJ2-3,.,TRBD2,CASSFLAGPNTQYF,TGTGCCAGCAGCTTCCTAGCGGGCCCGAATACGCAGTATTTT
TRBV10-3,TRBJ2-5,.,.,CASQTRERETQYF,TGTGCCAGTCAAACCAGGGAGAGGGAGACCCAGTACTTC
TRBV11-2,TRBJ2-3,.,TRBD2,CASSPGLAGETDTQYF,TGTGCCAGCAGCCCGGGACTAGCGGGAGAAACAGATACGCAGTATTTT
TRBV11-2,TRBJ2-3,.,TRBD2,CASSLGLGGRADTQYF,TGTGCCAGCAGCTTAGGTCTGGGCGGGAGAGCAGATACGCAGTATTTT
TRBV5-1,TRBJ2-6,once,.,CASSFLVSGANVLTF,TGCGCCAGCAGCTTCCTGGTCTCTGGGGCCAACGTCCTGACTTTC
TRBV28,TRBJ2-5,few,.,CASKGTGEETQYF,TGTGCCAGCAAGGGGACGGGAGAAGAGACCCAGTACTTC
TRBV21-1,TRBJ1-2,.,.,CANYGYTF,TGTGCCAACTATGGCTACACCTTC
TRBV7-6,TRBJ2-3,.,.,CANSPGWDTQYF,TGTGCCAACAGCCCGGGGTGGGATACGCAGTATTTT
TRBV7-2,TRBJ2-5,many,.,CASNWGKETQYF,TGTGCCAGCAATTGGGGAAAAGAGACCCAGTACTTC
TRBV7-3,TRBJ2-6,.,.,CASSLKGSSGANVLSF,TGTGCCAGCAGCTTAAAAGGCAGCTCTGGGGCCAACGTCCTGAGTTTC
TRBV9,TRBJ2-7,.,.,CASSGTQIPDEQYF,TGTGCCAGCAGCGGAACACAAATCCCGGACGAGCAGTACTTC
TRBV25-1,TRBJ2-7,.,.,CASSPRILSDEQYF,TGTGCCAGCAGTCCCAGGATCCTTTCGGACGAGCAGTACTTC
TRBV6-5,TRBJ2-3,.,TRBD2,CASSLLGLAGGTQYF,TGCGCCAGCAGTCTTCTAGGGCTAGCGGGAGGAACGCAGTATTTT
TRBV7-2,TRBJ2-7,few,.,CASSVAGPIEQYF,TGTGCCAGCAGCGTGGCAGGGCCCATCGAGCAGTACTTC
TRBV6-6,TRBJ2-7,.,.,CASSYSVDRTYEQYF,TGTGCCAGCAGTTACTCAGTCGACAGAACCTACGAGCAGTACTTC
TRBV6-2/TRBV6-3,TRBJ2-1,.,.,CASSYSTSRVQFF,TGTGCCAGCAGTTACTCAACTAGCAGGGTGCAGTTCTTC
TRBV6-6,TRBJ1-2,.,.,CASSYEPLDYGHTF,TGTGCCAGCAGTTACGAGCCCTTGGACTATGGCCACACCTTC
TRBV25-1,TRBJ2-7,.,.,CASSGGDVSEQYF,TGTGCCAGCAGTGGGGGAGATGTTAGCGAGCAGTACTTC
TRBV25-1,TRBJ2-7,.,.,CASSDPHGRTYEQYF,TGTGCCAGCAGTGACCCCCACGGGAGAACCTACGAGCAGTACTTC
TRBV12-3/TRBV12-4,TRBJ2-3,.,.,CASSHTVDAQYF,TGTGCCAGCAGCCATACGGTAGATGCGCAGTATTTT
TRBV30,TRBJ1-5,.,TRBD1,CAWSRQGEHQPQHF,TGTGCCTGGAGCCGACAGGGAGAGCATCAGCCCCAGCATTTT
TRBV12-3/TRBV12-4,TRBJ2-7,.,.,CASSGREIPYEQYF,TGTGCCAGCAGTGGCCGGGAGATACCGTACGAGCAGTACTTC
TRBV27,TRBJ2-2,.,TRBD2,CASSRYAGGPDTGELFF,TGTGCCAGCAGCAGATATGCGGGAGGGCCGGACACCGGGGAGCTGTTTTTT
TRBV10-3,TRBJ1-5,.,TRBD1,CAISADRVPNQPQHF,TGTGCCATCAGTGCGGACAGGGTCCCCAATCAGCCCCAGCATTTT
TRBV29-1,TRBJ2-3,.,.,CSVEDADTDTQYF,TGCAGCGTTGAAGATGCGGACACGGATACGCAGTATTTT